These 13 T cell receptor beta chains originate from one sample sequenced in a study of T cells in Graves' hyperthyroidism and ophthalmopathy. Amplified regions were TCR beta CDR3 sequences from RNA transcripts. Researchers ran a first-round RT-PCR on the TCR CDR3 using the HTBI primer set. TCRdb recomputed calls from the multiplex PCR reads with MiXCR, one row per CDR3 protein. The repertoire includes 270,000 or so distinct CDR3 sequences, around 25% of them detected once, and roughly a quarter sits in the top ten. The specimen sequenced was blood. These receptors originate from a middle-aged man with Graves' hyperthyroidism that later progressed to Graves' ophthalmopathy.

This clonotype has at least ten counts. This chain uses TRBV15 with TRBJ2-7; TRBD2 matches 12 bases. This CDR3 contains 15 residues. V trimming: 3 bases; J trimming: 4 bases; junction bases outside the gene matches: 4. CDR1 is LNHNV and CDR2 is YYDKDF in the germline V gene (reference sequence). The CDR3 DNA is TGTGCCACCAGCAGTCTAGCGGGAGGGCCGTACGAGCAGTACTTC. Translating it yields CATSSLAGGPYEQYF.

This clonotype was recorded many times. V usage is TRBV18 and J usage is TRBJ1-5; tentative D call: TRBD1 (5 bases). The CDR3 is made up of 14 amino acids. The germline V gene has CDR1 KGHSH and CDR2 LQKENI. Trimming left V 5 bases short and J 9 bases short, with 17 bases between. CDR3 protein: CASSSRDRSGPQHF. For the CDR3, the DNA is TGTGCCAGCTCATCGCGGGACCGGTCAGGGCCCCAGCATTTT.

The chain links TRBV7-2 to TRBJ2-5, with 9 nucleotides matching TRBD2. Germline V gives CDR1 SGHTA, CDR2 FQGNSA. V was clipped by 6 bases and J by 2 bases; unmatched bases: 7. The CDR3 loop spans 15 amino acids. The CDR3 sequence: CASRQAGGGQETQYF. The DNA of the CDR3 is TGTGCCAGCAGGCAGGCGGGAGGGGGTCAAGAGACCCAGTACTTC.

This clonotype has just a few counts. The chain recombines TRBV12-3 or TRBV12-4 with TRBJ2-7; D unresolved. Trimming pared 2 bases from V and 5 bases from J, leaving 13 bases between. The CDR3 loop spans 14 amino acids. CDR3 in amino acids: CASSLLSGADEQYF. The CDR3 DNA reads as TGTGCCAGCAGTTTACTATCGGGTGCCGACGAGCAGTACTTC.

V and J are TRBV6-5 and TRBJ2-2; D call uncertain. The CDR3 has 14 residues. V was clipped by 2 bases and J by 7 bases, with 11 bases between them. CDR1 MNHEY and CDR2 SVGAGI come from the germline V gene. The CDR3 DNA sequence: TGTGCCAGCAGTTACGCACGAAGTGGCGGGGAGCTGTTTTTT. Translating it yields CASSYARSGGELFF.

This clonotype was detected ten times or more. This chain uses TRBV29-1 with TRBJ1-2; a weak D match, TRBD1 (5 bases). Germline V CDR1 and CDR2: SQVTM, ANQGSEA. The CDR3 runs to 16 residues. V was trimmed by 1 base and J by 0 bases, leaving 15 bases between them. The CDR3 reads CSVEVQRDGPNYGYTF. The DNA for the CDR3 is TGCAGCGTTGAAGTTCAGAGGGACGGCCCTAACTATGGCTACACCTTC. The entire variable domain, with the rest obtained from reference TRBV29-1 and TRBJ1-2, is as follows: SAVISQKPSRDICQRGTSLTIQCQVDSQVTMMFWYRQQPGQSLTLIATANQGSEATYESGFVIDKFPISRPNLTFSTLTVSNMSPEDSSIYLCSVEVQRDGPNYGYTFGSGTRLTVV.

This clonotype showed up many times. The CDR3 spells CSARDPSFCTF. DNA for the CDR3: TGCAGTGCTAGAGATCCCTCATTTTGCACCTTC. This chain uses TRBV20-1 with TRBJ1-2; D is unresolved. V was pared by 0 bases and J by 13 bases, with 12 bases between. The CDR3 runs to 11 residues. CDR1 is DFQATT, CDR2 SNEGSKA, per germline (reference sequence).

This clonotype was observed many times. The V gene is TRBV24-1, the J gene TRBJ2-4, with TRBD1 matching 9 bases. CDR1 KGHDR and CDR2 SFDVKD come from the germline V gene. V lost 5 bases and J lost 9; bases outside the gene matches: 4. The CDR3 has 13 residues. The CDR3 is CATSAGQGTIQYF. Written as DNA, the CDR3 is TGTGCCACCAGTGCCGGACAGGGGACCATTCAGTACTTC.

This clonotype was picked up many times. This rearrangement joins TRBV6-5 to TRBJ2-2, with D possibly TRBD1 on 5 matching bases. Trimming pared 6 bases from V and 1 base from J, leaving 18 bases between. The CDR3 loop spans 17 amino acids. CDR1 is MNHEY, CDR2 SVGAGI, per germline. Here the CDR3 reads CASSRQLGQGNTGELFF. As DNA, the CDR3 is TGTGCCAGCAGCCGTCAGTTAGGGCAGGGGAACACCGGGGAGCTGTTTTTT.

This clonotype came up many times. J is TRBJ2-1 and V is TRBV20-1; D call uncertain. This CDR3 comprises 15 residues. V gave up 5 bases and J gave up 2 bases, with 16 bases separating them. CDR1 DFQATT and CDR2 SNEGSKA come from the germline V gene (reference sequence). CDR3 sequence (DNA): TGCAGTGCTCCCACCGTTGCGAGCCCCTACAATGAGCAGTTCTTC. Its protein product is CSAPTVASPYNEQFF.

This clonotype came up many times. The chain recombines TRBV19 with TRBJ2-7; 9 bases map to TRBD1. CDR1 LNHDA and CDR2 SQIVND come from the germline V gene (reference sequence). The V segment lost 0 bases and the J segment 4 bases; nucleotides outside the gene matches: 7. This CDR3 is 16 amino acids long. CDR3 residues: CASSIDPTGGLYEQYF. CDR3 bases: TGTGCCAGTAGTATAGATCCTACAGGGGGCTTGTACGAGCAGTACTTC. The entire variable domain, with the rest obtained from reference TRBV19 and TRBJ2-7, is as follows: DGGITQSPKYLFRKEGQNVTLSCEQNLNHDAMYWYRQDPGQGLRLIYYSQIVNDFQKGDIAEGYSVSREKKESFPLTVTSAQKNPTAFYLCASSIDPTGGLYEQYFGPGTRLTVT.

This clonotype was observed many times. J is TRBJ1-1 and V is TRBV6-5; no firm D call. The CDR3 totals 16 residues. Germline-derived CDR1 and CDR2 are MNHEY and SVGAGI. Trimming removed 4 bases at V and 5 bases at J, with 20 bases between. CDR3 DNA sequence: TGTGCCAGCAGTTTACTTCCATCAGGTGGAGGGACTGAAGCTTTCTTT. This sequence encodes CASSLLPSGGGTEAFF.

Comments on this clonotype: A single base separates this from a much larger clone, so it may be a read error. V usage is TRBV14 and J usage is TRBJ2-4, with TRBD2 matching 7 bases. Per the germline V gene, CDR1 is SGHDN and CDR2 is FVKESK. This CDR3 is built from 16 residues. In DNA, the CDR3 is TGTGCCAGCAGCCAGGGTAGCGGGCTAGCCAAAAACATTCAGTGCTTC. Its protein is CASSQGSGLAKNIQCF.